A selection of T cell receptor beta chains follows, all from one sample in a study of identical twins. TCRdb re-called the 5' RACE reads with MiXCR, one entry per CDR3 protein. The sample lists hundreds of thousands of distinct CDR3 sequences; around 7.5% were seen once. This sample also appeared in a second study, on yellow fever vaccine responses in identical twins.

The sequenced sample consisted of PBMCs. The receptors were gathered from a woman between 18 and 29 years old in good health. CDR3s include the opening cysteine and the closing phenylalanine or tryptophan. A D gene is named only where the DNA matches it firmly. Expanded clones get a size class; other rows say once, few or many, or leave the size out.

-,few,16,TRBV5-1,TRBJ2-3,CASTYGDILSTDTQYF,TGCGCCAGCACCTATGGGGACATATTGAGCACAGATACGCAGTATTTT
-,many,16,TRBV12-3/TRBV12-4,TRBJ1-1,CASSFWGGEMNTEAFF,TGTGCCAGCAGTTTTTGGGGGGGTGAAATGAACACTGAAGCTTTCTTT
-,many,15,TRBV5-5,TRBJ1-5,CASSIFPGLNQPQHF,TGTGCCAGCAGCATCTTTCCGGGACTAAATCAGCCCCAGCATTTT
-,many,15,TRBV4-1,TRBJ2-1,CASSPPGLSYNEQFF,TGCGCCAGCAGCCCCCCAGGTTTATCCTACAATGAGCAGTTCTTC
TRBD2,many,14,TRBV9,TRBJ2-7,CASSSSGSYDEQYF,TGTGCCAGCAGCTCAAGCGGGAGCTATGACGAGCAGTACTTC
TRBD2,few,16,TRBV20-1,TRBJ2-5,CSARELAGAGRETQYF,TGCAGTGCTAGAGAACTAGCGGGGGCCGGTCGGGAGACCCAGTACTTC
-,-,14,TRBV5-8,TRBJ1-1,CASTPGSGGTEAFF,TGTGCCAGCACCCCGGGGTCCGGAGGGACTGAAGCTTTCTTT
TRBD2,-,12,TRBV29-1,TRBJ2-1,CSVEREGLEQSF,TGCAGCGTCGAGCGGGAGGGTCTTGAGCAGTCCTTC
-,-,14,TRBV6-1,TRBJ1-2,CASSQAQQPGRGTF,TGTGCCAGCAGTCAAGCTCAGCAACCCGGGAGGGGAACCTTC
-,many,16,TRBV28,TRBJ2-3,CASSLSPWGRTDTQYF,TGTGCCAGCAGTTTATCCCCCTGGGGTCGCACAGATACGCAGTATTTT
-,-,13,TRBV6-1,TRBJ1-2,CASSDREAYGYTF,TGTGCCAGCAGTGATAGGGAAGCCTATGGCTACACCTTC
TRBD2,-,20,TRBV5-1,TRBJ2-3,CASSFFLSSPSAGVTDTQYF,TGCGCCAGCAGCTTCTTTCTGTCGAGCCCGTCTGCGGGAGTCACAGATACGCAGTATTTT
TRBD2,few,16,TRBV27,TRBJ2-1,CASSLYAGGASNEQFF,TGTGCCAGCAGTTTATATGCGGGAGGTGCGTCCAATGAGCAGTTCTTC
-,-,15,TRBV15,TRBJ2-5,CATSLSGGAGETQYF,TGTGCCACCAGCCTTTCTGGCGGGGCCGGGGAGACCCAGTACTTC
-,-,19,TRBV4-2,TRBJ2-2,CASSQDGGPGRTTTGELFF,TGTGCCAGCAGCCAAGATGGGGGACCCGGCAGGACGACGACCGGGGAGCTGTTTTTT
-,many,14,TRBV6-5,TRBJ2-7,CASSLSGVLHEQYF,TGTGCCAGCAGTTTATCGGGGGTCCTGCACGAGCAGTACTTC
TRBD2,-,16,TRBV7-8,TRBJ2-1,CASSLQLADSNNEQFF,TGTGCCAGCAGCCTCCAACTAGCGGACTCCAACAATGAGCAGTTCTTC
TRBD1,-,15,TRBV29-1,TRBJ2-1,CSVEGGTGTYNEQFF,TGCAGCGTTGAAGGGGGGACAGGGACATACAATGAGCAGTTCTTC
-,many,11,TRBV20-1,TRBJ2-4,CSADLLDIQYF,TGCAGTGCTGACCTATTGGACATTCAGTACTTC
-,many,14,TRBV11-2,TRBJ1-3,CASSLGAIRNTIYF,TGTGCCAGCAGCTTAGGGGCGATCCGAAACACCATATATTTT
TRBD1,many,18,TRBV11-2,TRBJ2-1,CASSLLGHGTGGGNEQFF,TGTGCCAGCAGCTTACTAGGACATGGGACAGGGGGAGGTAATGAGCAGTTCTTC
-,many,16,TRBV14,TRBJ2-7,CASSSTFSGSSYEQYF,TGTGCCAGCAGCTCGACCTTTAGCGGCAGCTCCTACGAGCAGTACTTC
TRBD1,many,14,TRBV9,TRBJ2-7,CASSPRNRGYEQYF,TGTGCCAGCAGCCCGCGGAACAGGGGCTACGAGCAGTACTTC
-,few,15,TRBV20-1,TRBJ2-7,CSADKLWDEYYEQYF,TGCAGTGCTGATAAGTTATGGGACGAGTACTACGAGCAGTACTTC
TRBD1,-,17,TRBV12-3/TRBV12-4,TRBJ2-3,CASRMGLPGQITDTQYF,TGTGCCAGCAGAATGGGCCTACCGGGACAGATAACAGATACGCAGTATTTT
-,-,12,TRBV27,TRBJ2-7,CASSGGAYEQYF,TGTGCCAGCAGCGGGGGAGCCTACGAGCAGTACTTC
-,many,13,TRBV6-1,TRBJ1-3,CASRAGGGNTIYF,TGTGCCAGCCGGGCGGGTGGGGGAAACACCATATATTTT
-,-,11,TRBV20-1,TRBJ1-1,CSAPEGTEAFF,TGCAGTGCCCCGGAGGGGACTGAAGCTTTCTTT
-,many,13,TRBV10-3,TRBJ2-1,CAISESRLDEQFF,TGTGCCATCAGTGAGTCGCGACTCGATGAGCAGTTCTTC
-,many,18,TRBV3-1,TRBJ1-1,CASSQDDTGSPRGTEAFF,TGTGCCAGCAGCCAAGATGATACAGGGTCCCCCCGGGGAACTGAAGCTTTCTTT
-,many,12,TRBV6-6,TRBJ2-3,CASSHLRDTQYF,TGTGCCAGCAGCCACTTAAGAGATACGCAGTATTTT
-,-,15,TRBV20-1,TRBJ2-2,CSARNYGERTGELFF,TGCAGTGCTAGAAATTATGGGGAGCGCACCGGGGAGCTGTTTTTT
TRBD2,many,15,TRBV20-1,TRBJ2-1,CSARVGLARDNEQFF,TGCAGTGCTAGAGTGGGACTAGCGAGAGACAATGAGCAGTTCTTC
-,few,15,TRBV15,TRBJ2-2,CATSSPGKTTGELFF,TGTGCCACCAGCAGTCCGGGCAAAACCACCGGGGAGCTGTTTTTT
TRBD1,many,15,TRBV5-6,TRBJ1-5,CASSLPGQGFLAQHF,TGTGCCAGCAGCTTGCCGGGACAGGGTTTTTTAGCCCAGCATTTT
TRBD2,many,14,TRBV7-6,TRBJ2-1,CASSPGLHYNEQFF,TGTGCCAGCAGCCCGGGACTACATTACAATGAGCAGTTCTTC
-,-,17,TRBV6-1,TRBJ1-5,CASSKKESPTYNQPQHF,TGTGCCAGCAGCAAAAAAGAGTCGCCGACCTACAATCAGCCCCAGCATTTT
-,many,16,TRBV11-2,TRBJ2-1,CASSLGVGGAYNEQFF,TGTGCCAGCAGCTTGGGGGTTGGCGGGGCTTACAATGAGCAGTTCTTC
-,many,14,TRBV5-1,TRBJ1-1,CASSLGGAGTEAFF,TGCGCCAGCAGCTTGGGAGGGGCGGGCACTGAAGCTTTCTTT